This T cell receptor beta chain stems from a study of T cell repertoires in cytomegalovirus infection. This clonotype showed up many times. The CDR3 is 14 residues long. V shed 8 bases and J 7 bases; nucleotides not matched to a gene: 13. The germline V gene encodes CDR1 MDHEN and CDR2 SYDVKM. From the reads, TCRdb called clonotypes with MiXCR, one entry per CDR3 protein. Of 490,000 or so distinct CDR3 sequences listed, over 9% were seen once; the top ten hold roughly a tenth. The chain combines TRBV28 with TRBJ1-2; 7 bases map to TRBD1. The sequenced material came from PBMCs. The TCR originated in a human donor in good health (CMV status not recorded). Some clones in this sample may be carry-over from other donors' samples. CDR3 protein: CASRWGRGRSGYTF. CDR3 nucleotide sequence: TGTGCCAGCCGCTGGGGGAGGGGGCGAAGTGGCTACACCTTC.